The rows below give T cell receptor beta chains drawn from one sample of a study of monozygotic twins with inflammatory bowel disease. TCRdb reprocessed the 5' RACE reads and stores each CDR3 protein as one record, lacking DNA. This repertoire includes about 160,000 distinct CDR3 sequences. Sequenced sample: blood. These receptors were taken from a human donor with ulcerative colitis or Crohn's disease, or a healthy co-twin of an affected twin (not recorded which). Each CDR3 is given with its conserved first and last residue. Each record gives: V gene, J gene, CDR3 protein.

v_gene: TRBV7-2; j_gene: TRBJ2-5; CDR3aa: CASSLPLGGQETQYF
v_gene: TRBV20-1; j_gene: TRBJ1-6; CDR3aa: CSATRDRLINSPLHF
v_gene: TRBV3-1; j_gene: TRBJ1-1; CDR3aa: CASSQGEWNTEAFF
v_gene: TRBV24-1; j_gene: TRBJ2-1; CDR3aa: CATSRASDNEQFF
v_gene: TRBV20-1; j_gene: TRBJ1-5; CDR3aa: CSADQGNNQPQHF
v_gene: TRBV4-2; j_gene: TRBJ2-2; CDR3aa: CASSPDRGGTGELFF
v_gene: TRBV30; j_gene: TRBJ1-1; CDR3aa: CAWTVTGGSTEAFF
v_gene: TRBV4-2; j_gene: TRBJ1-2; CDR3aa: CASSPGQSRYGYTF
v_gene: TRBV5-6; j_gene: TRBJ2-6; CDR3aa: CASSSKPDLHSGANVLTF
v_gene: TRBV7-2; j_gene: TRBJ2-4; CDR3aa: CASSLEPGQGKNIQYF
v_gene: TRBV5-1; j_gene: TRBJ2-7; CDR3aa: CASSLAAGEQYF
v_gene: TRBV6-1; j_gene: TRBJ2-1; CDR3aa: CASSERGKGYIGEQFF
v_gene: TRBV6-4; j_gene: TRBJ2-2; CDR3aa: CAGSREPPGTSGLEDQNTGELFF
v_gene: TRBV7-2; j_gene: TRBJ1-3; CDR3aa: CASSLEGVGTIYF
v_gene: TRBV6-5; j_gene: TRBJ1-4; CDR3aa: CASSYSLQASWSEKLFF
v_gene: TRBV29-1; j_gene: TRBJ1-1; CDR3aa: CSVESNRANTEAFF
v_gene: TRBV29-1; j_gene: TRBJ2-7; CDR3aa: CSVGNRGYEQYF
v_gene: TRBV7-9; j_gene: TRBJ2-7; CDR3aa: CASSLRASSLYEQYF
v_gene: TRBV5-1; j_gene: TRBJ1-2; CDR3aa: CASSPGTANPNYGYTF
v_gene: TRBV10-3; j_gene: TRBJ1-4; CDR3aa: CAITPEEADEKLFF
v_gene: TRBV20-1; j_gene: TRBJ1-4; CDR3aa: CSASPHEKLFF
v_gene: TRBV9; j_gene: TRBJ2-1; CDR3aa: CASSYSLGGGIYNEQFF
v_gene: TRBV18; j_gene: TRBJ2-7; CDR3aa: CASSPQQGPLRAQYF
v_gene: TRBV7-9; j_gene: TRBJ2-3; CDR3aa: CASTLPQGPDTQYF
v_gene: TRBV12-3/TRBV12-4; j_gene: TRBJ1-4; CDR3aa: CASSRTGRGSEKLFF
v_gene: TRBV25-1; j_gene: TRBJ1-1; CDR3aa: CASSPPGWDTEAFF
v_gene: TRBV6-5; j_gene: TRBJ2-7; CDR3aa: CASSLRDRGYYEQYF
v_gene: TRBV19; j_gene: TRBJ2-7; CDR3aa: CASSIVRDSYYEQYF
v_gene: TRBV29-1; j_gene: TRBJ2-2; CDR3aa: CSVWTDNTGELFF
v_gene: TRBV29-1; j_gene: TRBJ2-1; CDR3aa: CSVGLTLGYAEQFF
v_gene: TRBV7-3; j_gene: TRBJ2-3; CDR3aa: CAGSLTDTQYF
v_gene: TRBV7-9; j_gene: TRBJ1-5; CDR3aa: CASSLGSGNQPQHF
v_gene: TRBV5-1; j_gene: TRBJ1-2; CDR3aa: CASSHWTDKNNYGYTF
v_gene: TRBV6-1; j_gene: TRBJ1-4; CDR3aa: CASSEVPSGKLFF
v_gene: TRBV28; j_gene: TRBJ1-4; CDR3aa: CASSLPTGGNEKLFF
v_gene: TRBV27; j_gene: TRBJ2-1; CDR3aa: CASSFGLGARQFF
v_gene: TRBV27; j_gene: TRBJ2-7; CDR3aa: CASSLRTGREQYF
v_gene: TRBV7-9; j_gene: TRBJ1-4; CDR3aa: CASSRTGGDEKLFF
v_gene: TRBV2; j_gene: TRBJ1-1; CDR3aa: CASRVEYMNTEAFF
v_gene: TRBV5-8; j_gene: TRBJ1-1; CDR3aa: CASSLGLRDTEAFF
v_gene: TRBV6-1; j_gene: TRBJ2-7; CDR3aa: CASSEAAYEQYF
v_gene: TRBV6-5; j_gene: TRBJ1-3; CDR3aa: CASSPLQGAGNTIYF
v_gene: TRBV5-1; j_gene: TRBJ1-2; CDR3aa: CASSTARTGGYGYTF
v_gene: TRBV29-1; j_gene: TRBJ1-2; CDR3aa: CSVEGDRRDYGYTF
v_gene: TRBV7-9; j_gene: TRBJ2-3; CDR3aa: CASSLIGGGDGDTQYF
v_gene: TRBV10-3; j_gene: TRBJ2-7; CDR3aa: CAISESVGTYEQYF
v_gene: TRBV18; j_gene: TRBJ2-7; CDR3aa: CASSLEGGDYEQYF
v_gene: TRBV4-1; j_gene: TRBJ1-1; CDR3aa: CASSQPRDWNTEAFF
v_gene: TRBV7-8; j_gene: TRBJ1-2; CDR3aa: CASSLETGEANYGYTF
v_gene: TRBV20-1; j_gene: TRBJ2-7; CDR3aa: CSAQRGSSYEQYF
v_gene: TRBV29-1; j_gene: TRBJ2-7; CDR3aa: CSVRPGPSYEQYF
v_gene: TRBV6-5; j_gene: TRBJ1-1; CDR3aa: CASSYSTPNTEAFF
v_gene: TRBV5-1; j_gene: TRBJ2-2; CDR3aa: CASSFMIEGAGELFF